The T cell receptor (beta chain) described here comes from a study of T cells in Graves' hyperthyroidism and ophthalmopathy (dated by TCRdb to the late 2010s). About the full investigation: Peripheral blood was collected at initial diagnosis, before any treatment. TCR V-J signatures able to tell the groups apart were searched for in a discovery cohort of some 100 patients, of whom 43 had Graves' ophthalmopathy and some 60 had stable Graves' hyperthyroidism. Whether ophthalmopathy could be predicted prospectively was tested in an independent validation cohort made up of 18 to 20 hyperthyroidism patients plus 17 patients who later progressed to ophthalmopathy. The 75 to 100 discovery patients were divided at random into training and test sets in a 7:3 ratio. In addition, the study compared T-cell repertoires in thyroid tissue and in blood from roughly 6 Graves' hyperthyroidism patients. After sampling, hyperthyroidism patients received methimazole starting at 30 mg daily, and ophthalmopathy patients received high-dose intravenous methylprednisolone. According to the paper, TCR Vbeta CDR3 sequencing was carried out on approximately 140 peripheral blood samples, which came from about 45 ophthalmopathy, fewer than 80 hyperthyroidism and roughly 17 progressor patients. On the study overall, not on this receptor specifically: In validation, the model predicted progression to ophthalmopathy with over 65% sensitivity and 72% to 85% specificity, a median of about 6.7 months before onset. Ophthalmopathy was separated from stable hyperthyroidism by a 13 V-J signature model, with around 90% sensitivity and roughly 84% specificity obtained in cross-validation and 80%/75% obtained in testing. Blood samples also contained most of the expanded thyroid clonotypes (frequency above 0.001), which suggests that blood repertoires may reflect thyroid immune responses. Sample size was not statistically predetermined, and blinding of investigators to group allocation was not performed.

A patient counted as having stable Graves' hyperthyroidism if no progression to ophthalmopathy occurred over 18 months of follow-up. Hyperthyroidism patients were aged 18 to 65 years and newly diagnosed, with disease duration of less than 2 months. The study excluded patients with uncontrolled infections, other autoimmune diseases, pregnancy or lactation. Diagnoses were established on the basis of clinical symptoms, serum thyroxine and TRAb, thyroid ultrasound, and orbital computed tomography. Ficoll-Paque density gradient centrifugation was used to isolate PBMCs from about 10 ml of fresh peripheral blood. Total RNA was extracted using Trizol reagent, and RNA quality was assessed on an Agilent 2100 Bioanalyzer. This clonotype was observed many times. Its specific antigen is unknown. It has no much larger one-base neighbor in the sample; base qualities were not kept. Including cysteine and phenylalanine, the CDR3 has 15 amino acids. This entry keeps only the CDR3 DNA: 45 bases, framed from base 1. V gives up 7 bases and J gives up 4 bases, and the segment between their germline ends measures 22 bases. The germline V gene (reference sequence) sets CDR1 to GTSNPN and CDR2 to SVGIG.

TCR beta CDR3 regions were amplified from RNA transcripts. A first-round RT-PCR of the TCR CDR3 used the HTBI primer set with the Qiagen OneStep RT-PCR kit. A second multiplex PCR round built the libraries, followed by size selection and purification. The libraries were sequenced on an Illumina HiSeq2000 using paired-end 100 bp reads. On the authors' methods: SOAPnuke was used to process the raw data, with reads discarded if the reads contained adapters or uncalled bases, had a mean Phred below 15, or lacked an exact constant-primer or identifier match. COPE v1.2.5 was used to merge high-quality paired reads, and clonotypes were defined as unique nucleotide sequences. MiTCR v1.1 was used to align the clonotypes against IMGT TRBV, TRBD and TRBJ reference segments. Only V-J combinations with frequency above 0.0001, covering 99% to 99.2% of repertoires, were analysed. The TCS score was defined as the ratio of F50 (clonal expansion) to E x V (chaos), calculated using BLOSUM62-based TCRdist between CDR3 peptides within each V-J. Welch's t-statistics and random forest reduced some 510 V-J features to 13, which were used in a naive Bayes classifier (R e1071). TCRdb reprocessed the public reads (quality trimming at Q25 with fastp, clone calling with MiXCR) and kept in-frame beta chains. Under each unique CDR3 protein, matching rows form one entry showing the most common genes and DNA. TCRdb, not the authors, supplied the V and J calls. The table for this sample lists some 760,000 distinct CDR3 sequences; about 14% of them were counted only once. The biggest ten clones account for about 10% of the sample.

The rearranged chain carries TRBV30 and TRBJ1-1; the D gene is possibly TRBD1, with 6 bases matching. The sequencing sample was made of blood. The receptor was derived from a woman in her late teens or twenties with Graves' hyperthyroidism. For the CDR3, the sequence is CASGGKGGILTEAFF. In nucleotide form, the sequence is TGTGCCTCAGGCGGCAAAGGGGGGATTCTCACTGAAGCTTTCTTT.